The clone carrying this TCR beta chain was counted ten times or more. The antigen is unknown. TCRdb redid the calling of the 5' RACE reads with MiXCR, one entry per CDR3 protein. The sample includes 1.5 million to 2 million distinct CDR3 sequences, around 33% seen only once; the top ten take about 0.25%. The data were taken from a study of identical twins. Per the germline V gene, CDR1 is SNHLY and CDR2 is FYNNEI. CDR3 length: 13 residues. V shed 7 bases and J shed 2 bases, with 10 bases lying between them. Whole-study findings and limits: Partly confounded zero-insertion analyses could result from invariant MAIT and iNKT cells.

The V gene is TRBV2, the J gene TRBJ2-3, with D maybe TRBD2 (6 bases). Sequencing was done on a sample of cord blood. The sequence was collected from a newborn girl in good health. CDR3 region: CASTGGSTDTQYF. The CDR3 region has the DNA TGTGCCAGCACCGGGGGATCCACAGATACGCAGTATTTT.